This TCR beta chain was sequenced for a study of blood T cell repertoires in COVID-19. Whole-study context: Whether acute or convalescent, the COVID-19 samples came from the United States, Italy and Spain. Nucleic acid was either cDNA or gDNA, and it came from T cells, B-cell-depleted T cells, or PBMCs.

Authors' processing steps: Estimates of nucleated cell counts were drawn from the amplification of reference gene primers. The assay was immunoSEQ multiplex PCR, and TCRdb's table has in-frame clones only and misses some. The V and J calls and clone size come from that table; D and trimming were worked out from the DNA. Counted here are some 140,000 clones, roughly 76% occurring once; the ten biggest clones make up around 13%. The CDR3 has 16 amino acids. Germline loops: CDR1 LNHDA, CDR2 SQIVND (reference sequence). V shed 0 bases and J 12 bases; nucleotides not matched to a gene: 9. The rearrangement joins TRBV19 to TRBJ1-6, with TRBD1 matching 9 bases. The source material was peripheral blood. The receptor's source is an older man with acute or convalescent COVID-19. The CDR3 sequence: CASSIDRLGQGLPLHF. As DNA, the CDR3 is TGTGCCAGTAGTATAGATCGACTGGGACAGGGACTACCCCTCCACTTT. Combining the CDR3 with reference TRBV19 and TRBJ1-6 gives the whole variable domain DGGITQSPKYLFRKEGQNVTLSCEQNLNHDAMYWYRQDPGQGLRLIYYSQIVNDFQKGDIAEGYSVSREKKESFPLTVTSAQKNPTAFYLCASSIDRLGQGLPLHFGNGTRLTVT.